The next 5 T cell receptor beta chains were all read from a single sample in a study of Tregs in tolerant kidney transplant recipients. TCRdb's table, derived via immunoSEQ multiplex PCR, lists solely in-frame clones and lacks some. The repertoire consists of 90,000 to 150,000 clones, with around 94% occurring once and the leading ten covering less than 0.7%. Specimen: CD4+ T cells from blood. The origin of the receptors is a human donor in good health.

This clone has more than one count but fewer than ten. This chain links TRBV21-1 with TRBJ1-5. TRBV21-1 is a recognized pseudogene. The CDR3 contains 9 residues. CDR3 sequence: CASSKPQHF. CDR3 coding DNA: TGTGCCAGCAGCAAGCCCCAGCATTTT.

The CDR3 sequence: CASSYSGPVYNEQFF. The CDR3 region has the DNA TGTGCCAGCAGTTACTCGGGGCCCGTCTACAATGAGCAGTTCTTC. The chain uses TRBV6-5 and TRBJ2-1, with D possibly TRBD1 on 5 matching bases. V dropped 0 bases and J dropped 3 bases, with 9 bases sitting between them. The CDR3 totals 15 residues. Germline CDR1 is MNHEY and CDR2 is SVGAGI.

The chain employs TRBV7-8 and TRBJ2-2, with 7 bases lining up with TRBD1. From germline, CDR1 is SGHVS and CDR2 FQNEAQ. The CDR3 runs to 16 residues. After removal of 5 bases from V and 0 bases from J, the junction contained 6 bases not matched to a gene. CDR3 sequence (DNA): TGTGCCAGCAGCCCCCTAGGGGGCGCGAACACCGGGGAGCTGTTTTTT. Its protein is CASSPLGGANTGELFF.

The table lists this clone with a count of one. The chain uses TRBV19 and TRBJ1-5, with unresolved D. CDR3 length: 13 amino acids. Per germline, CDR1 LNHDA and CDR2 SQIVND (reference sequence). The V end lost 4 bases, the J end lost 2 bases, and 6 bases lay between the germline ends. This CDR3 reads CASSTEGNQPQHF. CDR3 nucleotides: TGTGCCAGTAGTACTGAGGGCAATCAGCCCCAGCATTTT.

The chain carries TRBV20-1 and TRBJ2-5; the match to TRBD2 covers 8 bases. Germline V gene data show CDR1 as DFQATT and CDR2 as SNEGSKA (reference sequence). The CDR3 totals 11 residues. The V and J ends lost 5 bases and 5 bases, in that order; junction bases with no gene match: 1. As DNA, the CDR3 is TGCAGTGCTCGACTAGCGGAGACCCAGTACTTC. This sequence encodes CSARLAETQYF.